Below, 9 T cell receptor beta chains from the same sample are listed, as sequenced in a study of lymphopenia after photon versus proton radiotherapy. Generated by immunoSEQ multiplex PCR, the TCRdb table keeps only in-frame clones and is missing some. Altogether 50,000 to 75,000 clones are present, more than 75% being singletons, with the ten largest covering roughly 2.3%. Material: peripheral blood, obtained from a patient treated with photon-based radiotherapy. The receptors shown here come from a man aged 35-49 years with gastric cancer.

The CDR3 nucleotides read TGTGCCAGCAGTTTAGGTTTCGGCAAGTATGGCTACACCTTC. It encodes CASSLGFGKYGYTF. V is TRBV27 and J is TRBJ1-2; D remains ambiguous. This CDR3 spans 14 amino acids. Germline V gene sequence: CDR1 MNHEY, CDR2 SMNVEV (reference sequence). The germline V and J ends were trimmed by 2 bases and 5 bases, with 12 bases remaining between them.

This CDR3 is CASSFGESSQPQHF. CDR3 nucleotides: TGTGCCAGCAGCTTCGGCGAGAGCTCTCAGCCCCAGCATTTT. The chain couples TRBV7-9 to TRBJ1-5; D remains unclear. The CDR3 covers 14 residues. V lost 3 bases and J lost 6, with 12 bases in between. Germline lookup yields CDR1 SEHNR and CDR2 FQNEAQ (reference sequence).

This clone has a count of ten or more. The CDR3 sequence: CASNLGGTSGGRSTDTQYF. The CDR3 DNA follows: TGTGCCAGCAACCTAGGCGGGACTAGCGGGGGGCGTAGCACAGATACGCAGTATTTT. The genes are TRBV11-2 and TRBJ2-3, with TRBD2 matching over 15 bases. Germline CDR1 reads SGHAT; CDR2 reads FQNNGV. V trimming: 7 bases; J trimming: 0 bases; junction bases outside the gene matches: 11. CDR3 length: 19 residues.

The chain combines TRBV12-5 with TRBJ2-7; D perhaps matches TRBD2 (6 bases). V gave up 2 bases and J gave up 3 bases, with 8 bases separating them. There are 13 residues in the CDR3. Germline CDR1 reads LGHNT; CDR2 reads FRNRAP. CDR3 coding DNA: TGTGCTAGTGGTTTGACCGGGGGCTACGAGCAGTACTTC. Translating it yields CASGLTGGYEQYF.

The chain carries TRBV7-9 and TRBJ1-3, with D possibly TRBD1 on 5 matching bases. V dropped 1 base and J dropped 7 bases, with 11 bases sitting between them. The germline CDR1 and CDR2 sequences are SEHNR and FQNEAQ (reference sequence). The CDR3 has 14 residues. DNA of the CDR3: TGTGCCAGCAGCTTAGAGGGGATTGGGAACACCATATATTTT. Translation: CASSLEGIGNTIYF.

In the case of this clone: This sample also contains other DNA sequences that code for the same CDR3. The J gene is TRBJ1-3, the V gene TRBV5-4; D gene uncertain. CDR3 length: 14 residues. The V end was cut by 4 bases, the J end by 2 bases, with 10 bases between. Germline V lookup: CDR1 SGHNT, CDR2 YYREEE (reference sequence). The CDR3 protein is CASSPDGPGNTIYF. The CDR3 DNA sequence: TGTGCCAGCAGCCCGGACGGACCTGGAAACACCATATATTTT.

This clone is labeled medium-sized. This chain connects TRBV2 to TRBJ1-5, with TRBD1 matching over 8 bases. The CDR3 runs 13 residues. In germline, CDR1 is SNHLY, CDR2 FYNNEI. With V trimmed by 8 bases and J by 7 bases, 7 bases remained unmatched. CDR3 sequence (DNA): TGTGCCAGCGCGGGACAGGCGCCCCAGCCCCAGCATTTT. Protein: CASAGQAPQPQHF.

V gene TRBV6-6 combines with J gene TRBJ1-1, with TRBD1 identical over 9 bases. The CDR3 runs to 14 residues. Germline assignment: CDR1 MNHNY and CDR2 SVGAGI (reference sequence). After removal of 6 bases from V and 5 bases from J, the junction contained 7 bases not matched to a gene. CDR3 nucleotides: TGTGCCAGCAGCCCACAGGGGGCGAGGACTGAAGCTTTCTTT. Residues: CASSPQGARTEAFF.

The chain recombines TRBV19 with TRBJ1-2, with 7 bases lining up with TRBD1. The length of the CDR3 is 13 residues. The germline V gene encodes CDR1 LNHDA and CDR2 SQIVND (reference sequence). V lost 3 bases, J lost 8 bases, and 6 bases stayed unmatched. CDR3 DNA: TGTGCCAGTAGTATCGCCCAGACAGGGGGCTACACCTTC. Translating gives CASSIAQTGGYTF. Drawing the rest from reference TRBV19 and TRBJ1-2, the complete variable domain is DGGITQSPKYLFRKEGQNVTLSCEQNLNHDAMYWYRQDPGQGLRLIYYSQIVNDFQKGDIAEGYSVSREKKESFPLTVTSAQKNPTAFYLCASSIAQTGGYTFGSGTRLTVV.